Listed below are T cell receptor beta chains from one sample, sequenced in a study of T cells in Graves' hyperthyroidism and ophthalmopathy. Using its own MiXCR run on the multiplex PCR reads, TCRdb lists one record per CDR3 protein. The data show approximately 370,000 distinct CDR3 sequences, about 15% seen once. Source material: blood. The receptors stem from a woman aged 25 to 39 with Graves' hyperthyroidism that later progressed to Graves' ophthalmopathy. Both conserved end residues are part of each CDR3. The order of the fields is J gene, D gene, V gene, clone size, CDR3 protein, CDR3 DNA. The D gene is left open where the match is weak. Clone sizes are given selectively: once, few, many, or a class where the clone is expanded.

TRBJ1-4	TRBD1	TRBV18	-	CASSPRRTGTNEKLFF	TGTGCCAGCTCACCAAGAAGGACAGGGACTAATGAAAAACTGTTTTTT
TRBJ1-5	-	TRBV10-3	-	CAISGRGDGQPQHF	TGTGCCATCAGTGGTCGGGGAGACGGGCAGCCCCAGCATTTT
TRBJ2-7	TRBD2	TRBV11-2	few	CASILGGGAGLYEQYF	TGTGCCAGCATCCTCGGGGGGGGGGCAGGGCTCTACGAGCAGTACTTC
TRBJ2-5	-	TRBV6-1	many	CASSAQRIYQETQYF	TGTGCCAGCAGTGCGCAGAGAATTTACCAAGAGACCCAGTACTTC
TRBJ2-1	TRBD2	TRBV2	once	CASILGGAGVSNEQFF	TGTGCCAGCATCCTAGGGGGAGCGGGAGTGTCCAATGAGCAGTTCTTC
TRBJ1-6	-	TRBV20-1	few	CSARDRAGETNSPLHF	TGCAGTGCTAGAGATAGGGCAGGGGAAACTAATTCACCCCTCCACTTT
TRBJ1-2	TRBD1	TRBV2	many	CASSRQGANYGYTF	TGTGCCAGCAGCAGACAGGGGGCTAACTATGGCTACACCTTC
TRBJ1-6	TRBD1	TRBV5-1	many	CASSRGDSYNSPLHF	TGCGCCAGCAGCCGCGGGGACAGCTATAATTCACCCCTCCACTTT
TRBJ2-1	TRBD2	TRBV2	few	CASSFGTSIGDEQFF	TGTGCCAGCAGTTTCGGGACTAGCATAGGCGATGAGCAGTTCTTC
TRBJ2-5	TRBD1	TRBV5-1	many	CASSTRQGVSEETQYF	TGCGCCAGCAGCACCCGACAGGGCGTTTCGGAAGAGACCCAGTACTTC
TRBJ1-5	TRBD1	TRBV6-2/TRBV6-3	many	CASSYGTVSNQPQHF	TGTGCCAGCAGTTATGGGACAGTAAGCAATCAGCCCCAGCATTTT